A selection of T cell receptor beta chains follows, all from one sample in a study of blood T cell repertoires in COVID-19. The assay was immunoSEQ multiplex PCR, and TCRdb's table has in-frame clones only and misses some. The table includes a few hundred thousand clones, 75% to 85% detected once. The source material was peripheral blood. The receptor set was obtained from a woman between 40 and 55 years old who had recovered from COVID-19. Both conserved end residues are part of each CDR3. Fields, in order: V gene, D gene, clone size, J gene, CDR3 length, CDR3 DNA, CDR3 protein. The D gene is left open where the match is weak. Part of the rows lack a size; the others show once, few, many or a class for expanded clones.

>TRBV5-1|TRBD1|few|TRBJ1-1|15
TGCGCCAGCAGCTTGACAGGGGAGCTGAACACTGAAGCTTTCTTT
CASSLTGELNTEAFF
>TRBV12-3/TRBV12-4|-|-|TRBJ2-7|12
TGTGCCAGCAGTTCAGGGGGGATTGAGCAGTACTTC
CASSSGGIEQYF
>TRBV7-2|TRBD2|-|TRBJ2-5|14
TGTGCCAGCAGCTTAGGTAGCGGGGGCGAGACCCAGTACTTC
CASSLGSGGETQYF
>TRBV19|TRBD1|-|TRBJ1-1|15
TGTGCCAGTAGTATGAGGGGACAGGGGAACACTGAAGCTTTCTTT
CASSMRGQGNTEAFF
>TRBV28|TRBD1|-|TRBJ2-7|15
TGTGCCAGCAGAAACTACAGGGGACCCTCCTACGAGCAGTACTTC
CASRNYRGPSYEQYF
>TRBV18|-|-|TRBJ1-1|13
TGTGCCAGCTCACAGGGGATAGACACTGAAGCTTTCTTT
CASSQGIDTEAFF
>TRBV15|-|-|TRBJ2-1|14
TGTGCCACCAGCCCTCAGGGTTTGTACAATGAGCAGTTCTTC
CATSPQGLYNEQFF
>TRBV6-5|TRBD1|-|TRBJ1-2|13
TGTGCCAGCAGTTCGACAGGGTCGCATGGCTACACCTTC
CASSSTGSHGYTF
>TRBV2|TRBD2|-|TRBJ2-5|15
TGTGCCAGCACCGCGAGCGGGGTGCTGGGAGAGACCCAGTACTTC
CASTASGVLGETQYF
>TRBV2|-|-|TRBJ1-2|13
TGTGCCACCGAACGGGACACCAACTATGGCTACACCTTC
CATERDTNYGYTF
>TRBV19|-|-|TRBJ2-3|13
TGTGCCAGTAGCCAGGTCAGCACAGATACGCAGTATTTT
CASSQVSTDTQYF
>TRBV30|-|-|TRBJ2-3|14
TGTGCCTGGAGCCGGATCGAACAGGGAGATACGCAGTATTTT
CAWSRIEQGDTQYF
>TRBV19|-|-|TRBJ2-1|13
TGTGCCAGTAGACGGGGGAACACGTGGGAGCAGTTCTTC
CASRRGNTWEQFF
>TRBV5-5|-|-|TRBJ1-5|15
TGTGCCAGCAGCCCGGTGGGAGATAACAATCAGCCCCAGCATTTT
CASSPVGDNNQPQHF
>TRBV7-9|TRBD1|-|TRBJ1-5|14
TGTGCCAGCAGTTATACAGGGGTCGGTCAGCCCCAGCATTTT
CASSYTGVGQPQHF
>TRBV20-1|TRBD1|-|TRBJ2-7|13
TGCAGTGCTAGTGGACAGGAATCCTACGAGCAGTACTTC
CSASGQESYEQYF
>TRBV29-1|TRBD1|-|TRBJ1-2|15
TGCAGCGTCGAGGGACAGGGCGTAGCTAACTATGGCTACACCTTC
CSVEGQGVANYGYTF
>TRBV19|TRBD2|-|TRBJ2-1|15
TGTGCCAGTAGTATACTTAGCGGGGGTTACAATGAGCAGTTCTTC
CASSILSGGYNEQFF
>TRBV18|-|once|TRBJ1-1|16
TGTGCCAGCTCACCGAGGGGGGGAAACATGAACACTGAAGCTTTCTTT
CASSPRGGNMNTEAFF
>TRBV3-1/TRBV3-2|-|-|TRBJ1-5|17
TGTGCCAGCAGCCAAGTCAGTCAGAAGAAAAGCAATCAGCCCCAGCATTTT
CASSQVSQKKSNQPQHF
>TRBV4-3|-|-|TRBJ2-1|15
TGCGCCAGCAGCCAAGATGGGCTGCAGATCAATGAGCAGTTCTTC
CASSQDGLQINEQFF
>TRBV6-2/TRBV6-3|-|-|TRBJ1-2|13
TGTGCCAGCAGTTACCCAATTACCGGGGGCTACACCTTC
CASSYPITGGYTF